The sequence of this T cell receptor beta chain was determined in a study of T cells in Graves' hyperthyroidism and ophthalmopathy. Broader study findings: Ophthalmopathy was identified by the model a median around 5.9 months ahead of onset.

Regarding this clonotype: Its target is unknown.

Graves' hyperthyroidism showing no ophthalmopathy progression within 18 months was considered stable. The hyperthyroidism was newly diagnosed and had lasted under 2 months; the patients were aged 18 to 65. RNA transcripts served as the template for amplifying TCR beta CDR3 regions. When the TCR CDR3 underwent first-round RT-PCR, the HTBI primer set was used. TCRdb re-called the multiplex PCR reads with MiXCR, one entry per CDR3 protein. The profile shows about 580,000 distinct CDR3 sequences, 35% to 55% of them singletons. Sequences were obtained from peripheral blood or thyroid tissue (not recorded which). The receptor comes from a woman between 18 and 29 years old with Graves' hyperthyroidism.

Here the CDR3 reads CSARGNDGKTQYF. CDR3 bases: TGCAGTGCTAGGGGAAACGACGGAAAGACCCAGTACTTC. The chain couples TRBV20-1 to TRBJ2-5; D is undetermined. The CDR3 is 13 residues long. Deletions cut 3 bases from V and 6 bases from J, with 14 bases between. Germline CDR1 reads DFQATT; CDR2 reads SNEGSKA (reference sequence).